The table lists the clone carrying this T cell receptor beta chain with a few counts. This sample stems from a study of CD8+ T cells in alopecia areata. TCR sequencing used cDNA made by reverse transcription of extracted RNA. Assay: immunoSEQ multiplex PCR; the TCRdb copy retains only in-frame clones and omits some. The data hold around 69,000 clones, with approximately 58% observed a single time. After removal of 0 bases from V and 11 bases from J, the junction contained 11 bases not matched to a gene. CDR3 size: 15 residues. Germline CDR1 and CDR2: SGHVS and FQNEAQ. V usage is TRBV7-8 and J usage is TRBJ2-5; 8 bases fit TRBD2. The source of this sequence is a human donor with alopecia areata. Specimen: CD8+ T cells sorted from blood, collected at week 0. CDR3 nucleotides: TGTGCCAGCAGCTTAGCCACCCCGTGGACTAGCTTACAGTACTTC. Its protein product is CASSLATPWTSLQYF.